This T cell receptor (beta chain) was identified in a study of cytomegalovirus exposure and HLA in healthy donors. Notes on the study in general: Some segments of the V type, notably TRBV6-2 and TRBV6-3, were excluded as indistinguishable. A few chains tied to CMV proved CMV antigen-specific in vitro.

V shed 8 bases, J shed 1 base, and the junction held 10 bases outside the gene matches. CDR3 size: 15 residues. Germline assignment: CDR1 SGHRS and CDR2 YFSETQ. In the case of this clone: The antigen is unknown.

The PCR contained 60 Vbeta and 13 Jbeta primers. Measured with immunoSEQ multiplex PCR; TCRdb has only the in-frame clones, and not every one. The listing contains 110,000 to 150,000 clones. The sequencing sample was made of PBMCs. This receptor was identified in a woman between 18 and 29 years old in good health and CMV-seronegative. The rearrangement uses TRBV5-1 and TRBJ2-5; 8 bases are a match to TRBD2. CDR3 residues: CASHRSSGVQETQYF. The CDR3 DNA sequence: TGCGCCAGTCACCGAAGTAGCGGGGTCCAAGAGACCCAGTACTTC.